This record looks at one T cell receptor (beta chain) sequence and its context. What this receptor recognizes is not known. No base quality values were provided; no much bigger clone lies one nucleotide off. The germline V gene (reference sequence) specifies SGHNT as CDR1 and YYREEE as CDR2. Measured from the cysteine to the phenylalanine, the CDR3 is 14 residues long. Only the CDR3 part of the read is kept: 42 bases, read in frame from the first base. After removal of 4 bases from V and 7 bases from J, the junction retains 7 bases not matched to a gene. This sample was taken from a study of blood T cell repertoires in COVID-19 (dated by TCRdb to 2020 to 2022). With regard to the full study: Samples from collaborators originated in the United States, Italy and Spain and spanned both the acute and convalescent phases of COVID-19. Samples came from the ongoing ImmuneRACE study (first 160 participants) plus 1,254 subjects from 6 global collaborators. Deeply sampled blood TCRbeta repertoires from subjects exposed to, actively infected with, or recovered from COVID-19 were included in the dataset. The repertoires were made available in a free public database intended to serve as a resource for research on the immune response to SARS-CoV-2. The material from the prospective study consisted of cDNA or gDNA derived from T cells, B-cell-depleted T cells, or PBMCs. Where available, HLA class I and class II types were taken from metadata supplied by the sample provider and were not determined by assay-based typing. Nearly every sample came with metadata listing a de-identified subject ID, COVID-19 status, age in years and sex. The research as a whole found: The quantity of clinical and demographic metadata differed by source and by participant and was supplied without curation.

TCRbeta CDR3 regions were amplified from genomic DNA by means of the immunoSEQ Assay, a bias-controlled multiplex PCR. In the original analysis: Within the assay, amplification of reference gene primers was used to estimate how many nucleated cells each sample contained. To quantify the absolute abundance of each unique TCRbeta CDR3 rearrangement, sequence reads were collapsed and filtered. For each sample, productive Simpson clonality was calculated by taking the square root of Simpson's diversity index across productive rearrangements. The immuneACCESS repertoire file appears here via TCRdb, limited to in-frame rearrangements. These files lack a portion of the clones; in checked studies, under half of the deficit traces to unresolved V genes, and the cause of the others is not known. Clonal size and the V and J genes are those of that table, whereas D and trimming came from the DNA. The sample table holds about 24,000 clones, of which about 88% were seen once. 15% to 20% of the sample lies in the top ten.

Collaborating institutions collected whole blood in K2EDTA tubes following their own protocols. For TCRbeta analysis, collaborators shipped samples in one of three forms: frozen whole blood, isolated PBMCs, or DNA extracted from either of those sample types. In this chain, TRBV5-4 is recombined with TRBJ2-1, with 8 junctional bases fitting TRBD2. Sequenced input: peripheral blood. The TCR comes from a human donor in a cohort sampled during active COVID-19. The CDR3 sequence is CASSPPPGGNEQFF. Read as DNA, the sequence is TGTGCCAGCAGCCCCCCTCCGGGGGGGAATGAGCAGTTCTTC.